One and the same sample provided the 22 T cell receptor beta chains below, sequenced in a study of cytomegalovirus exposure and HLA in healthy donors. Primers for the PCR totalled 60 Vbeta and 13 Jbeta. Profiling relied on immunoSEQ multiplex PCR, and the TCRdb table lists in-frame clones only, not all of them. The sample has around 140,000 clones, roughly three quarters seen once. The sequenced sample consisted of PBMCs. These receptors were taken from a female donor in good health and CMV-seronegative.

V gene TRBV11-1 combines with J gene TRBJ2-1; 9 nucleotides line up with TRBD2. Trimming took 7 bases from V and 10 from J; bases not matched to a gene: 11. The CDR3 extends over 14 amino acids. Germline V CDR1 and CDR2: SGHAT, FQDESV (reference sequence). The CDR3: CASNENGREGEQFF. In nucleotides, the CDR3 is TGTGCCAGCAACGAGAACGGGCGGGAGGGGGAGCAGTTCTTC.

The J gene is TRBJ2-1, the V gene TRBV6-6; D perhaps matches TRBD2 (6 bases). Trimming shortened V by 0 bases and J by 1 base, and 7 bases separated the two germline ends. The length of the CDR3 is 15 residues. The germline gives CDR1 MNHNY, CDR2 SVGAGI (reference sequence). CDR3 nucleotide sequence: TGTGCCAGCAGTTACTCGGGGGGTTCCTACAATGAGCAGTTCTTC. It yields the protein CASSYSGGSYNEQFF.

The chain has TRBV21-1 and TRBJ1-5; the table assigns TRBD1, which was not confirmed against the DNA. TRBV21-1 is a pseudogene locus. CDR3 length equals 16 residues. DNA for the CDR3: TGTGCCAGCAGTCACTCCCCGGGACAGGGAGGACAGCCCCAGCATTTT. The encoded protein is CASSHSPGQGGQPQHF.

V is TRBV4-2 and J is TRBJ2-2; 8 nucleotides align to TRBD2. The V gene's germline CDR1 is LGHNA and CDR2 YNFKEQ. Losses at the gene ends were 4 bases for V and 6 bases for J; bases not matched to a gene: 7. The CDR3 loop spans 15 amino acids. The CDR3 loop reads CASSPGLGFSGELFF. The CDR3 DNA reads as TGTGCCAGCAGCCCGGGACTAGGGTTTTCCGGGGAGCTGTTTTTT.

This clone came up a few times. The gene calls are TRBV5-1 and TRBJ2-2, with 8 bases matching TRBD1. J was trimmed by 6 bases and V by 0 bases; bases with no gene match: 7. Per the germline V gene, CDR1 is SGHRS and CDR2 is YFSETQ. This CDR3 has 16 residues. Here the CDR3 reads CASSLESQGASGELFF. Here the CDR3 DNA reads TGCGCCAGCAGCTTGGAATCTCAGGGGGCATCCGGGGAGCTGTTTTTT.

The V gene is TRBV30, the J gene TRBJ2-1, with 7 bases aligning to TRBD1. V shed 0 bases, J shed 4 bases, and the junction held 9 bases outside the gene matches. Germline CDR1 GTSNPN, CDR2 SVGIG (reference sequence). The CDR3 sequence is 16 residues long. CDR3: CAWSVGRGLFYNEQFF. The DNA for the CDR3 is TGTGCCTGGAGTGTGGGCAGGGGGTTATTTTACAATGAGCAGTTCTTC.

The genes are TRBV2 and TRBJ2-7, with TRBD1 identical over 9 bases. The CDR3 has 16 amino acids. The germline gives CDR1 SNHLY, CDR2 FYNNEI. V shed 2 bases and J 2 bases; nucleotides not matched to a gene: 7. CDR3: CASSEPGQGNPYEQYF. The CDR3 DNA sequence: TGTGCCAGCAGTGAACCGGGACAGGGAAATCCCTACGAGCAGTACTTC.

The chain combines TRBV7-2 with TRBJ1-3, with a possible D match to TRBD1 (5 bases). Trimming left V 6 bases short and J 1 base short, with 10 bases between. CDR1 and CDR2 (germline): SGHTA, FQGNSA. There are 14 residues in the CDR3. The CDR3 sequence: CASRDTGSGNTIYF. The CDR3 DNA follows: TGTGCCAGCAGGGACACAGGTTCTGGAAACACCATATATTTT.

J is TRBJ2-7 and V is TRBV5-4; TRBD1 agrees at 12 bases. The J segment lost 2 bases and the V segment lost 4 bases, leaving 4 bases of the junction unmatched. The length of the CDR3 is 15 residues. Germline values: CDR1 SGHNT, CDR2 YYREEE (reference sequence). The CDR3 DNA reads TGTGCCAGCAGCCTCGGGACAGGGGGCGCCTACGAGCAGTACTTC. As protein: CASSLGTGGAYEQYF.

The chain employs TRBV14 and TRBJ1-2, with a tentative D call TRBD1 (6 bases). The CDR3 has 14 residues. CDR1 and CDR2 from the germline V gene are SGHDN and FVKESK. The V gene lost 4 bases and the J gene lost 4 bases, with 13 bases spanning the gap. CDR3 in amino acids: CASSRGGRVYGYTF. The CDR3 DNA reads TGTGCCAGCAGCCGGGGGGGGCGCGTCTATGGCTACACCTTC.

The J gene is TRBJ1-4, the V gene TRBV15; D is perhaps TRBD1 (6 bases). Germline values: CDR1 LNHNV, CDR2 YYDKDF (reference sequence). This CDR3 comprises 16 residues. Trimming shortened V by 0 bases and J by 4 bases, and 12 bases separated the two germline ends. The CDR3, as DNA: TGTGCCACCAGCAGAGAGGGAGGGGGGGTTAATGAAAAACTGTTTTTT. This encodes CATSREGGGVNEKLFF. The complete variable domain, with remaining parts taken from reference TRBV15 and TRBJ1-4, reads DAMVIQNPRYQVTQFGKPVTLSCSQTLNHNVMYWYQQKSSQAPKLLFHYYDKDFNNEADTPDNFQSRRPNTSFCFLDIRSPGLGDTAMYLCATSREGGGVNEKLFFGSGTQLSVL.

The sample holds a few counts of this clone. CDR3 nucleotides: TGCGCCAGCAGCGCTTTCGGGAGTGGGGTTTCCTACGAGCAGTACTTC. This translates into CASSAFGSGVSYEQYF. The chain uses TRBV5-1 and TRBJ2-7; a weak D match, TRBD2 (6 bases). Germline CDR1 and CDR2: SGHRS and YFSETQ. The CDR3 has 16 residues. V lost 4 bases and J lost 1, with 18 bases in between.

As to this clone: The junction and the germline gene differ at one end; a read error may be behind it. The rearrangement uses TRBV7-9 and TRBJ1-1; D is possibly TRBD1 (6 bases). Per the germline V gene, CDR1 is SEHNR and CDR2 is FQNEAQ (reference sequence). This CDR3 comprises 17 residues. In DNA form, the CDR3 reads TGTTCCAGCAGCCCCTACCCGTCGGACAGCCTGAACACTGAAGCTTTCTTT. Amino acids: CSSSPYPSDSLNTEAFF.

V and J are TRBV18 and TRBJ2-2; D is undetermined. The germline CDR1 and CDR2 sequences are KGHSH and LQKENI. With 5 bases removed from V and 7 bases from J, the gap between germline ends came to 11 bases. This CDR3 contains 13 residues. CDR3 DNA sequence: TGTGCCAGCTCAGTTCAGGAATTCGGGGAGCTGTTTTTT. Amino acid sequence: CASSVQEFGELFF.

This chain uses TRBV4-1 with TRBJ2-2, with 10 bases identical to TRBD2. The germline V gene has CDR1 MGHRA and CDR2 YSYEKL. There are 17 residues in the CDR3. V lost 7 bases to trimming and J lost 0 bases; unmatched junction nucleotides: 8. The CDR3 sequence is CASTGSGGAPNTGELFF. CDR3 bases: TGCGCCAGCACGGGGAGCGGGGGGGCGCCGAACACCGGGGAGCTGTTTTTT.

In DNA form, the CDR3 reads TGTGCCAGCAAACGACTAGCGGGGGGCCCCCCGGGAAATGAGCAGTTCTTC. Protein sequence: CASKRLAGGPPGNEQFF. The V and J genes are TRBV2 and TRBJ2-1; TRBD2 matches at 13 bases. The junction had 13 bases not matched to a gene; V was cut back by 7 bases and J by 7 bases. CDR3 size: 17 residues. The germline CDR1 and CDR2 sequences are SNHLY and FYNNEI.

This chain connects TRBV6-1 to TRBJ2-7; D is uncertain. CDR1 is MNHNS, CDR2 SASEGT, per germline. This CDR3 comprises 14 residues. V was shortened by 0 bases and J by 3 bases, with 9 bases between the two germline ends. The CDR3 loop is CASSEATFHYEQYF. In DNA, the CDR3 is TGTGCCAGCAGTGAAGCGACTTTTCACTACGAGCAGTACTTC.

The V gene is TRBV19, the J gene TRBJ1-3; D is unclear. Per germline, CDR1 LNHDA and CDR2 SQIVND (reference sequence). This CDR3 contains 14 residues. The ends were cut back, 3 bases at V and 1 base at J, with 7 bases in the middle. CDR3 region: CASSIVVSGNTIYF. CDR3 nucleotide sequence: TGTGCCAGTAGTATCGTTGTATCTGGAAACACCATATATTTT.

The chain combines TRBV27 with TRBJ2-7; 7 bases agree with TRBD1. The CDR3 totals 14 residues. Germline CDR1 reads MNHEY; CDR2 reads SMNVEV (reference sequence). Trimming took 5 bases from V and 8 from J; bases not matched to a gene: 12. CDR3 in amino acids: CASSALRDSRKQYF. The CDR3 DNA reads TGTGCCAGCAGTGCACTCCGGGACAGTAGAAAGCAGTACTTC.

This clone was counted only a few times. The chain joins TRBV4-2 to TRBJ1-4; 7 bases align to TRBD1. V trimming: 3 bases; J trimming: 3 bases; junction bases outside the gene matches: 7. The CDR3 loop spans 16 amino acids. Germline loops: CDR1 LGHNA, CDR2 YNFKEQ. CDR3 in DNA: TGTGCCAGCAGCCACTATGGACAGGAAGCTAATGAAAAACTGTTTTTT. This gives the protein CASSHYGQEANEKLFF.

The genes are TRBV7-8 and TRBJ2-7; TRBD1 agrees at 10 bases. V shed 6 bases and J 5 bases; nucleotides not matched to a gene: 4. Germline values: CDR1 SGHVS, CDR2 FQNEAQ. This CDR3 is built from 13 residues. The CDR3 loop reads CASRGQGTHEQYF. In DNA, the CDR3 is TGTGCCAGCAGGGGACAGGGGACTCACGAGCAGTACTTC. Combining the CDR3 with reference TRBV7-8 and TRBJ2-7 gives the whole variable domain GAGVSQSPRYKVAKRGQDVALRCDPISGHVSLFWYQQALGQGPEFLTYFQNEAQLDKSGLPSDRFFAERPEGSVSTLKIQRTQQEDSAVYLCASRGQGTHEQYFGPGTRLTVT.

The chain couples TRBV10-2 to TRBJ2-1; 8 nucleotides agree with TRBD2. Germline V gene lookup returns CDR1 WSHSY and CDR2 SAAADI. This CDR3 has 16 residues. Trimming took 6 bases from V and 5 from J; bases not matched to a gene: 12. DNA of the CDR3: TGCGCCAGCAGGGGCGGGGGCGGGAGGTCCGACAATGAGCAGTTCTTC. Protein product: CASRGGGGRSDNEQFF.